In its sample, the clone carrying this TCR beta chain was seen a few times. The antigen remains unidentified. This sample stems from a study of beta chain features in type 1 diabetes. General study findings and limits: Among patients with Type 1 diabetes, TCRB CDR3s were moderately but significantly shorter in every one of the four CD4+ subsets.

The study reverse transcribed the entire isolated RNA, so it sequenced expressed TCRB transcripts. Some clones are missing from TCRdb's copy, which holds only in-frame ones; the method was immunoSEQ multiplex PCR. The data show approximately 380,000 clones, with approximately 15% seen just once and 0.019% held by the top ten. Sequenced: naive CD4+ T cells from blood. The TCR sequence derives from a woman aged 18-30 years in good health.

Here the CDR3 reads CASGGQGLNEQFF. Here the CDR3 DNA reads TGTGCCAGCGGCGGACAGGGGTTGAATGAGCAGTTCTTC. The chain employs TRBV7-9 and TRBJ2-1, with 9 bases aligning to TRBD1. The CDR3 consists of 13 residues. Trimming took 8 bases from V and 7 from J; bases not matched to a gene: 6. Germline V CDR1 and CDR2: SEHNR, FQNEAQ (reference sequence).